The next 30 T cell receptor beta chains were all read from a single sample in a study of blood T cell repertoires in COVID-19. Produced via immunoSEQ multiplex PCR; TCRdb's table is partial and in-frame only. The sample holds roughly 200,000 clones, 85% to 90% seen once. The sequenced material came from peripheral blood. The receptor source for this set is a person aged 65-85 years with COVID-19, enrolled during active disease.

The chain uses TRBV5-3 and TRBJ2-1; 7 bases are a match to TRBD2. Being an ORF, TRBV5-3 has a function that is uncertain. CDR3 size: 15 residues. V dropped 3 bases and J dropped 12; count of bases not matched to a gene: 15. CDR3 in amino acids: CARSSLWRAGELQFF. The CDR3 DNA follows: TGTGCCAGAAGCTCGCTGTGGCGCGCGGGGGAGTTGCAGTTCTTC.

This clone appeared a single time. The gene calls are TRBV21-1 and TRBJ1-5; the table calls TRBD1, which could not be checked here. TRBV21-1 is a known pseudogene. The CDR3 has 18 residues. In DNA form, the CDR3 reads TGTGCCAGCAGCCCCGAACGGACAAACGAAGGGGGCAATCAGCCCCAGCATTTT. It translates to CASSPERTNEGGNQPQHF.

This clone occurred a few times. The chain couples TRBV6-5 to TRBJ2-1; no firm D call. Between the trimmed V and J ends, which lost 2 bases and 9 bases, there was a span of 11 bases. There are 13 residues in the CDR3. Germline CDR1 MNHEY, CDR2 SVGAGI. The CDR3 here is CASSYARNGEQFF. CDR3 sequence (DNA): TGTGCCAGCAGTTACGCCAGGAATGGTGAGCAGTTCTTC.

V is TRBV6-5 and J is TRBJ2-5; tentatively, D is TRBD2 (7 bases). The CDR3 covers 14 residues. V dropped 8 bases and J dropped 4 bases, with 17 bases sitting between them. CDR1 is MNHEY, CDR2 SVGAGI, per germline. As DNA, the CDR3 is TGTGCCAGCGGGAGGGGGGTAACGGGAGAGACCCAGTACTTC. Its protein product is CASGRGVTGETQYF.

This clone was seen only once. This chain uses TRBV18 with TRBJ2-7; TRBD2 is a possible D gene (5 bases). Germline CDR1 reads KGHSH; CDR2 reads LQKENI. The CDR3 runs 13 residues. V was shortened by 4 bases and J by 5 bases, with 12 bases between the two germline ends. The DNA for the CDR3 is TGTGCCAGCTCACTAAATCGGGGTGACGAGCAGTACTTC. Translation: CASSLNRGDEQYF.

J is TRBJ2-2 and V is TRBV7-2; 7 bases are a match to TRBD2. There are 15 residues in the CDR3. Trimming removed 2 bases from V and 4 bases from J; junction bases left unmatched: 4. CDR1 and CDR2 from the germline V gene are SGHTA and FQGNSA. CDR3 sequence (DNA): TGTGCCAGCAGCTTATGGCGGGGGTTCACCGGGGAGCTGTTTTTT. Its translation: CASSLWRGFTGELFF.

This clone was seen once. CDR3 nucleotide sequence: TGTGCCAGCAGCTTGTTGGAGGGGAACTCTGGAAACACCATATATTTT. This encodes CASSLLEGNSGNTIYF. The chain combines TRBV5-6 with TRBJ1-3; tentatively, D is TRBD1 (5 bases). The V and J ends lost 1 base and 0 bases respectively, with 11 bases between them. The CDR3 runs to 16 residues. CDR1 and CDR2 (germline): SGHDT, YYEEEE.

The CDR3 is CSVGMSTGGWSNYEQYF. CDR3 nucleotides: TGCAGCGTTGGCATGTCAACAGGGGGCTGGTCCAACTACGAGCAGTACTTC. The chain carries TRBV29-1 and TRBJ2-7, with TRBD1 matching over 9 bases. The CDR3 length is 17 residues. Germline CDR1 and CDR2: SQVTM and ANQGSEA. The V segment lost 4 bases and the J segment 3 bases; nucleotides outside the gene matches: 16.

V and J are TRBV9 and TRBJ2-5, with TRBD2 matching 7 bases. The germline CDR1 and CDR2 sequences are SGDLS and YYNGEE. Losses at the gene ends were 4 bases for V and 5 bases for J; bases not matched to a gene: 11. The CDR3 length is 15 residues. In DNA form, the CDR3 reads TGTGCCAGCAGCCCTAGCGGCGCCCAGTTGGAGACCCAGTACTTC. Protein sequence: CASSPSGAQLETQYF. Full variable domain (rest looked up from reference TRBV9 and TRBJ2-5): DSGVTQTPKHLITATGQRVTLRCSPRSGDLSVYWYQQSLDQGLQFLIQYYNGEERAKGNILERFSAQQFPDLHSELNLSSLELGDSALYFCASSPSGAQLETQYFGPGTRLLVL.

The rearrangement joins TRBV2 to TRBJ1-2; 10 bases line up with TRBD1. The ends lost 3 bases at V and 2 bases at J; junction bases unmatched: 0. The CDR3 runs 14 residues. Per the germline V gene, CDR1 is SNHLY and CDR2 is FYNNEI. The CDR3: CASSEGQGNYGYTF. CDR3 nucleotide sequence: TGTGCCAGCAGTGAGGGACAGGGGAACTATGGCTACACCTTC.

The chain carries TRBV18 and TRBJ1-6; 8 bases are a match to TRBD1. The CDR3 is 16 residues long. The ends lost 3 bases at V and 7 bases at J; junction bases unmatched: 8. Per germline, CDR1 KGHSH and CDR2 LQKENI. CDR3 DNA sequence: TGTGCCAGCTCACCGCCCACCCGGGACAGGAATTCACCCCTCCACTTT. Its protein is CASSPPTRDRNSPLHF. Looking up the rest from reference TRBV18 and TRBJ1-6 gives the full variable domain: NAGVMQNPRHLVRRRGQEARLRCSPMKGHSHVYWYRQLPEEGLKFMVYLQKENIIDESGMPKERFSAEFPKEGPSILRIQQVVRGDSAAYFCASSPPTRDRNSPLHFGNGTRLTVT.

The chain links TRBV28 to TRBJ2-7; the match to TRBD1 covers 8 bases. The CDR3 totals 16 residues. CDR1 MDHEN and CDR2 SYDVKM come from the germline V gene. V lost 7 bases to trimming and J lost 1 base; unmatched junction nucleotides: 12. DNA for the CDR3: TGTGCCAGCACAAACCCTCGACAGGGGAGGTCCTACGAGCAGTACTTC. This encodes CASTNPRQGRSYEQYF.

The gene calls are TRBV6-6 and TRBJ2-7, with 8 bases lining up with TRBD1. The CDR3 is 14 amino acids. CDR1 is MNHNY, CDR2 SVGAGI, per germline (reference sequence). Trimming took 6 bases from V and 5 from J; bases not matched to a gene: 9. The CDR3 DNA is TGTGCCAGCAGCCGCGACAGGGGTTTCAACGAGCAGTACTTC. Its protein is CASSRDRGFNEQYF.

V gene TRBV25-1 combines with J gene TRBJ2-1, with no clear D. V was trimmed by 8 bases and J by 8 bases, leaving 10 bases between them. CDR3 length: 11 amino acids. Germline assignment: CDR1 MGHDK and CDR2 SYGVNS. CDR3 loop: CASQRADEQFF. The CDR3 nucleotides are TGTGCCAGCCAGCGCGCCGATGAGCAGTTCTTC.

The chain carries TRBV27 and TRBJ2-2; TRBD1 matches 11 bases. Looked up from germline, CDR1 is MNHEY and CDR2 is SMNVEV (reference sequence). The CDR3 has 16 residues. V lost 6 bases to trimming and J lost 4 bases; unmatched junction nucleotides: 7. The CDR3 reads CASRIPGTGGTGELFF. In DNA form, the CDR3 reads TGTGCCAGCAGAATCCCCGGGACAGGGGGCACCGGGGAGCTGTTTTTT.

The V and J genes are TRBV6-5 and TRBJ2-5; possible D gene TRBD2, 6 bases. Looked up from germline, CDR1 is MNHEY and CDR2 is SVGAGI. Trimming removed 10 bases at V and 5 bases at J, with 17 bases between. This CDR3 has 13 amino acids. DNA for the CDR3: TGTGCCACCGTCAGGAGCCGGGGGGAGACCCAGTACTTC. Encoded protein: CATVRSRGETQYF.

J is TRBJ1-2 and V is TRBV19, with 12 bases identical to TRBD1. Germline values: CDR1 LNHDA, CDR2 SQIVND (reference sequence). V lost 4 bases to trimming and J lost 7 bases; unmatched junction nucleotides: 4. The length of the CDR3 is 14 residues. CDR3 in DNA: TGTGCCAGTAGTACCGGGACAGGGGGCTTTGGCTACACCTTC. It yields the protein CASSTGTGGFGYTF.

CDR3 amino acids: CASSPGLAYGYTF. The CDR3 region has the DNA TGTGCCAGCTCACCGGGCCTCGCATATGGCTACACCTTC. This chain joins TRBV18 and TRBJ1-2; D not resolved. The CDR3 loop spans 13 amino acids. Germline CDR1 reads KGHSH; CDR2 reads LQKENI. Between the trimmed V and J ends, which lost 3 bases and 5 bases, there was a span of 10 bases.

The V and J genes are TRBV19 and TRBJ2-1, with 13 bases lining up with TRBD2. Germline V gives CDR1 LNHDA, CDR2 SQIVND (reference sequence). Trimming cost V 3 bases and J 4 bases; bases outside gene matches: 9. The CDR3 consists of 18 residues. The CDR3 nucleotides read TGTGCCAGTAGTATGAAAATCCCGGGACTAGCGGGATACAATGAGCAGTTCTTC. Amino acids: CASSMKIPGLAGYNEQFF.

This clone has just one count. The rearrangement links TRBV5-1 to TRBJ2-5, with 8 positions matching TRBD2. Germline V gene sequence: CDR1 SGHRS, CDR2 YFSETQ. The CDR3 loop spans 14 amino acids. The V and J ends lost 4 bases and 4 bases, in that order; junction bases with no gene match: 6. This CDR3 reads CASSGSGSGETQYF. CDR3 nucleotide sequence: TGCGCCAGCAGCGGAAGCGGGAGCGGAGAGACCCAGTACTTC.

This rearrangement joins TRBV25-1 to TRBJ1-1; D perhaps matches TRBD1 (6 bases). Germline CDR1 and CDR2: MGHDK and SYGVNS. V was shortened by 0 bases and J by 0 bases, with 8 bases between the two germline ends. The CDR3 totals 15 residues. The CDR3 spells CASSEYGTLNTEAFF. Here the CDR3 DNA reads TGTGCCAGCAGTGAATATGGGACATTGAACACTGAAGCTTTCTTT.

In this sample, this clone turned up once. The rearrangement links TRBV10-3 to TRBJ1-4; tentatively, D is TRBD1 (6 bases). The CDR3 sequence is 16 residues long. Trimming shortened V by 4 bases and J by 1 base, and 13 bases separated the two germline ends. Germline loops: CDR1 ENHRY, CDR2 SYGVKD. The CDR3 loop is CAISGSGQITNEKLFF. The CDR3 DNA reads TGTGCCATCAGTGGGTCCGGACAGATAACTAATGAAAAACTGTTTTTT.

The V and J genes are TRBV29-1 and TRBJ2-1; a weak D match, TRBD2 (6 bases). Germline V gene sequence: CDR1 SQVTM, CDR2 ANQGSEA. The V and J ends lost 4 bases and 5 bases respectively, with 6 bases between them. This CDR3 has 11 residues. In DNA, the CDR3 is TGCAGCGTTGGCGGGGACAATGAGCAGTTCTTC. Its translation is CSVGGDNEQFF.

This chain links TRBV5-1 with TRBJ1-6; D is perhaps TRBD1 (6 bases). Germline CDR1 is SGHRS and CDR2 is YFSETQ. The CDR3 has 14 residues. V was trimmed by 2 bases and J by 5 bases, leaving 8 bases between them. The CDR3: CASSLTGNNSPLHF. In nucleotides, the CDR3 is TGCGCCAGCAGCTTAACAGGGAATAATTCACCCCTCCACTTT.

This chain connects TRBV2 to TRBJ2-5, with D unresolved. V lost 7 bases, J lost 1 base, and 7 bases lay in between. Germline V CDR1 and CDR2: SNHLY, FYNNEI. CDR3 length: 12 residues. CDR3 coding DNA: TGTGCCAGCAAGGCAGGCCAAGAGACCCAGTACTTC. Its protein product is CASKAGQETQYF. Using reference TRBV2 and TRBJ2-5 for the parts outside the CDR3, the full variable domain is EPEVTQTPSHQVTQMGQEVILRCVPISNHLYFYWYRQILGQKVEFLVSFYNNEISEKSEIFDDQFSVERPDGSNFTLKIRSTKLEDSAMYFCASKAGQETQYFGPGTRLLVL.

The chain joins TRBV24-1 to TRBJ2-5, with 7 bases aligning to TRBD2. The CDR3 covers 13 residues. J lost 9 bases, V lost 4 bases, and 7 bases had no gene match. From germline, CDR1 is KGHDR and CDR2 SFDVKD. This chain's CDR3 is CATSDPGDYAQYF. The CDR3 nucleotides read TGTGCCACCAGTGACCCTGGGGACTACGCCCAGTACTTC.

The sample holds many counts of this clone. The chain is built from TRBV12-3 or TRBV12-4 and TRBJ1-6, with D hard to call. V was pared by 5 bases and J by 13 bases, with 12 bases between. CDR3 length equals 12 residues. CDR3 coding DNA: TGTGCCAGCAGTCGATTCCCCGCGCCCCTCCACTTT. Its protein is CASSRFPAPLHF.

This chain joins TRBV18 and TRBJ1-1; 9 bases are a match to TRBD1. J gave up 1 base and V 3 bases, and 3 bases lay outside the gene matches. The germline V gene encodes CDR1 KGHSH and CDR2 LQKENI. The CDR3 is 15 residues long. The CDR3 loop reads CASSPWDRENTEAFF. DNA of the CDR3: TGTGCCAGCTCACCCTGGGACAGGGAGAACACTGAAGCTTTCTTT.

This clone was seen a single time. This sequence joins TRBV30 and TRBJ2-7; no clear D gene. The V gene lost 4 bases and the J gene lost 4 bases, with 11 bases spanning the gap. CDR1 GTSNPN and CDR2 SVGIG come from the germline V gene (reference sequence). The CDR3 spans 12 residues. The CDR3: CAWNNILYEQYF. The CDR3 DNA follows: TGTGCCTGGAATAACATCTTATACGAGCAGTACTTC.

The chain combines TRBV15 with TRBJ1-6; a weak D match, TRBD1 (6 bases). CDR1 is LNHNV and CDR2 is YYDKDF in the germline V gene (reference sequence). The CDR3 covers 15 residues. V was shortened by 0 bases and J by 8 bases, with 11 bases between the two germline ends. The CDR3 loop is CATSRDEQGDSPLHF. CDR3 nucleotide sequence: TGTGCCACCAGCAGAGATGAACAGGGTGATTCACCCCTCCACTTT.